Presented here are 3 T cell receptor beta chains from one specimen sequenced in a study of blood T cell repertoires in COVID-19 (dated by TCRdb to the early 2020s). The method behind the library was the immunoSEQ multiplex PCR assay. The source is immuneACCESS, and TCRdb retained only in-frame sequences with V and J called. Part of the clones is not carried over; for the studies checked, unresolved V genes explain less than half of this, and the remainder is unexplained. The sample has under 400,000 clones on record, 90% of them singletons. Of the sample, 6% to 7.5% falls within the top ten clones. Sequencing was done on a sample of peripheral blood. The receptors originated from a man between 18 and 35 years old with active or convalescent COVID-19.

This clone was seen a handful of times. This chain uses TRBV28 with TRBJ1-6, with 8 bases lining up with TRBD1. This CDR3 has 16 amino acids. CDR1 is MDHEN, CDR2 SYDVKM, per germline. V shed 7 bases and J 3 bases; nucleotides not matched to a gene: 8. The CDR3 region is CASNRQGMVYNSPLHF. The CDR3 bases are TGTGCCAGCAACCGACAGGGGATGGTCTATAATTCACCCCTCCACTTT.

The chain has TRBV24-1 and TRBJ1-5, with D unresolved. CDR1 is KGHDR and CDR2 is SFDVKD in the germline V gene. CDR3 length equals 14 residues. Trimming stripped 3 bases from V and 10 bases from J, with 15 bases between. DNA of the CDR3: TGTGCCACCAGTGATCCAGGTGACATCAAACCCCAGCATTTT. It translates to CATSDPGDIKPQHF.

V is TRBV5-1 and J is TRBJ2-7; 8 nucleotides match TRBD1. This CDR3 has 15 residues. CDR1 and CDR2 from the germline V gene are SGHRS and YFSETQ. V shed 2 bases, J shed 2 bases, and the junction held 6 bases outside the gene matches. The CDR3 spells CASSLGTGATYEQYF. For the CDR3, the DNA is TGCGCCAGCAGCTTAGGGACAGGAGCTACCTACGAGCAGTACTTC.